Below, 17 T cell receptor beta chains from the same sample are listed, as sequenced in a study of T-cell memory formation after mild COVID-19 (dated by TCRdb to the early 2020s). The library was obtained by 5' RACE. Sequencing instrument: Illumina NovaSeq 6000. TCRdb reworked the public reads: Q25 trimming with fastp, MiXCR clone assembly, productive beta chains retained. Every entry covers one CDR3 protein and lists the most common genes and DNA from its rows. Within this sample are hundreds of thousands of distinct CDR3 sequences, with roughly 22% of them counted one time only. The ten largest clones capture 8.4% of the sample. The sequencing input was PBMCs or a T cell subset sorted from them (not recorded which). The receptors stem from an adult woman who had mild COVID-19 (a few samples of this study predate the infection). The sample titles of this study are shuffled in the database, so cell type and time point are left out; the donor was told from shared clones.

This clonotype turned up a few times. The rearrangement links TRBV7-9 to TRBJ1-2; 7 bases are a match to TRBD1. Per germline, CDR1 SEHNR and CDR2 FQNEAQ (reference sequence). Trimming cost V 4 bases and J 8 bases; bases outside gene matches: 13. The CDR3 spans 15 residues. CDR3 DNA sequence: TGTGCCAGCAGCTCGGCCTTACAGGGGTCTGGAGGCTACACCTTC. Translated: CASSSALQGSGGYTF.

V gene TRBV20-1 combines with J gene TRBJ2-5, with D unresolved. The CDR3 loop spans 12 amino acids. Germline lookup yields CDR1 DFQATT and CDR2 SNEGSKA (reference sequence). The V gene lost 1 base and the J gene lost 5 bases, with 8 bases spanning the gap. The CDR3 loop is CSARVPSETQYF. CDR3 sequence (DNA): TGCAGTGCTAGAGTTCCGTCCGAGACCCAGTACTTC.

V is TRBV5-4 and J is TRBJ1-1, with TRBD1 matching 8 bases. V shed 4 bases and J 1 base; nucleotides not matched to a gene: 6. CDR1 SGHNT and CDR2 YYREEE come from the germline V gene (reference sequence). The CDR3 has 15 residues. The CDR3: CASSHDRGSNTEAFF. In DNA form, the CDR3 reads TGTGCCAGCAGCCACGACAGGGGCTCGAACACTGAAGCTTTCTTT.

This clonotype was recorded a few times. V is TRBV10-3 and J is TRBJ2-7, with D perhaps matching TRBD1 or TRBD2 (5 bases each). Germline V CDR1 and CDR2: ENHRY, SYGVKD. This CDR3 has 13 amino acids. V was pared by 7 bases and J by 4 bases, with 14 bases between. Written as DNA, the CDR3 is TGTGCCATCACGGGGCATGGGGGTTACGAGCAGTACTTC. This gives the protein CAITGHGGYEQYF.

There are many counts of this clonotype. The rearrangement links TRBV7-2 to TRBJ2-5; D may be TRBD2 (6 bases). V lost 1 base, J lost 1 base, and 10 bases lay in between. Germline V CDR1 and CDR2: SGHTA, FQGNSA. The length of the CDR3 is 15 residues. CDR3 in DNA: TGTGCCAGCAGCTTAGTGGGGGGTCTCCAAGAGACCCAGTACTTC. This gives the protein CASSLVGGLQETQYF.

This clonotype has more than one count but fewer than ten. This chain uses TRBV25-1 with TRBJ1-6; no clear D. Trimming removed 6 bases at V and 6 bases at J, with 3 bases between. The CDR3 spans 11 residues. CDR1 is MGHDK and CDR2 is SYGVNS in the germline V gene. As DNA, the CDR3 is TGTGCCAGCAGGGGTAATTCACCCCTCCACTTT. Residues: CASRGNSPLHF.

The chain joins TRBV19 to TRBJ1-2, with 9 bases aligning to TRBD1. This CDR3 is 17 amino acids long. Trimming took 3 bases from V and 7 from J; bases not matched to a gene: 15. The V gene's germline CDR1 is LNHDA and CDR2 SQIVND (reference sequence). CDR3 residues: CASSIRPSGTGKGGYTF. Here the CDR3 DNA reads TGTGCCAGTAGTATCCGCCCATCCGGGACAGGGAAAGGTGGCTACACCTTC. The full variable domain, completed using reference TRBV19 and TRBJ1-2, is DGGITQSPKYLFRKEGQNVTLSCEQNLNHDAMYWYRQDPGQGLRLIYYSQIVNDFQKGDIAEGYSVSREKKESFPLTVTSAQKNPTAFYLCASSIRPSGTGKGGYTFGSGTRLTVV.

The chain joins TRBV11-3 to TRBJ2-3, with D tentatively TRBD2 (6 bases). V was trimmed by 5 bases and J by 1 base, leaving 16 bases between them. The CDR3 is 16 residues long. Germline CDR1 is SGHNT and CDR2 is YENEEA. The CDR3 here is CASSSQLARGTDTQYF. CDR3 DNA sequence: TGTGCCAGCAGCAGCCAGCTAGCGCGGGGCACAGATACGCAGTATTTT.

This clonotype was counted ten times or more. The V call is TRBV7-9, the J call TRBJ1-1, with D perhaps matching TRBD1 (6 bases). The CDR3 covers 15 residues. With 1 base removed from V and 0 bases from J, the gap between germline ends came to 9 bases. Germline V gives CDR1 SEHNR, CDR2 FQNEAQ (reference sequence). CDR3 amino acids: CASSLVGGLNTEAFF. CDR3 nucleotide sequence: TGTGCCAGCAGCTTAGTGGGGGGCCTGAACACTGAAGCTTTCTTT. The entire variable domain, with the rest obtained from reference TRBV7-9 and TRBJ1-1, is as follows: DTGVSQNPRHKITKRGQNVTFRCDPISEHNRLYWYRQTLGQGPEFLTYFQNEAQLEKSRLLSDRFSAERPKGSFSTLEIQRTEQGDSAMYLCASSLVGGLNTEAFFGQGTRLTVV.

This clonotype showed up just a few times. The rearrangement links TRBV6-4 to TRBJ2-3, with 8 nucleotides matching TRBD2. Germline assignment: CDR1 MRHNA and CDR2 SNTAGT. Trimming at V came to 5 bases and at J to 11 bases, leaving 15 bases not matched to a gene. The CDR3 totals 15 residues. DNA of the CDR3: TGTGCCAGCAGTTTACTAGCGGACTCCCCTTTGGGGCAGTATTTT. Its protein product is CASSLLADSPLGQYF.

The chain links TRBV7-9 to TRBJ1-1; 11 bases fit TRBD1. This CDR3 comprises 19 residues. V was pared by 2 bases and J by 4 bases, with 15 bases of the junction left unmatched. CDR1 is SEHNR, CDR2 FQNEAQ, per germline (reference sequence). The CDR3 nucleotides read TGTGCCAGCAGCTTACCCTCTAGGACAGGGGGCGAGGGAATCACTGAAGCTTTCTTT. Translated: CASSLPSRTGGEGITEAFF.

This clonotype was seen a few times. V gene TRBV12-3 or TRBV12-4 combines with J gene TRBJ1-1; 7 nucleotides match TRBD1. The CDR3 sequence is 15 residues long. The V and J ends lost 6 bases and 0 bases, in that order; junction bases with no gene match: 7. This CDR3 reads CASSHDRDLNTEAFF. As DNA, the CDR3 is TGTGCCAGCAGCCATGACAGGGACTTGAACACTGAAGCTTTCTTT.

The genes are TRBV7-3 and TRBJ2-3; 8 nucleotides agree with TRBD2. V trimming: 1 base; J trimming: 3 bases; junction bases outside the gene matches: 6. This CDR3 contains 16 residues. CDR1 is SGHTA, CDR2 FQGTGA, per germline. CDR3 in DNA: TGTGCCAGCAGCTTAATTGGTGCGGGGGGAACAGATACGCAGTATTTT. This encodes CASSLIGAGGTDTQYF.

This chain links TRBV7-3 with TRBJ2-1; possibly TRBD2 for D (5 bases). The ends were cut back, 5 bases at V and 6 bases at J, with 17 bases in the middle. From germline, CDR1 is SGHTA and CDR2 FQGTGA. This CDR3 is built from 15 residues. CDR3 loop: CASSEVPTSGNEQFF. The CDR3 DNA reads TGTGCCAGCAGCGAAGTCCCGACCAGCGGCAATGAGCAGTTCTTC.

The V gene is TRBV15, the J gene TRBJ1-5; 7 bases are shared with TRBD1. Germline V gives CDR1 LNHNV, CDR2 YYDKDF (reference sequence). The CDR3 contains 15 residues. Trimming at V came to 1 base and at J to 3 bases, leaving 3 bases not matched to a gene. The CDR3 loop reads CATSRGQGLNQPQHF. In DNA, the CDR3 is TGTGCCACCAGCAGAGGACAGGGCCTCAATCAGCCCCAGCATTTT.

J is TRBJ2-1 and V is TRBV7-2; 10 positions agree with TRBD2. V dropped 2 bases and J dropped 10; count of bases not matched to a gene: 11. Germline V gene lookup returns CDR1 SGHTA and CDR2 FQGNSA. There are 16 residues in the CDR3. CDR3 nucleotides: TGTGCCAGCAGCTTAACTCTGGTGAGCGGGAGGGACGAGCAGTTCTTC. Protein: CASSLTLVSGRDEQFF.

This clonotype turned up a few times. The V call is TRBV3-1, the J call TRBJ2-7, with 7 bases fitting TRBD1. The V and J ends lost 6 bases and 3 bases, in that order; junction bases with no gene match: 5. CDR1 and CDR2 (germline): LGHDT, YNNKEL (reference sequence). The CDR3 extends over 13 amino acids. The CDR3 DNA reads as TGTGCCAGCAGTTGGGGGACAGACTACGAGCAGTACTTC. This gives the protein CASSWGTDYEQYF.